This entry concerns a single TCR beta chain. The data derive from a study of blood T cell repertoires in COVID-19. Study context: Acute and convalescent COVID-19 samples came from the United States, Italy and Spain. T cells, B-cell-depleted T cells, or PBMCs provided the cDNA or gDNA that served as material.

Germline CDR1 and CDR2: SGHKS and YYEKEE (reference sequence). The CDR3 has 13 residues. The V and J ends lost 0 bases and 6 bases respectively, with 9 bases between them. Study members were between roughly 18 and 100 years old and lived in about two dozen US regions. Grouping used clinical history reported by participants in a survey and questionnaire. The protocol was immunoSEQ multiplex PCR, while the TCRdb copy is restricted to in-frame clones and leaves out a portion. The data show approximately 160,000 clones, less than 90% seen once. The sequence was collected from a woman in her forties or fifties who had recovered from COVID-19. Sequencing input: PBMCs or T cells enriched from blood (not recorded which). The rearrangement links TRBV5-5 to TRBJ1-1, with D unclear. CDR3 in DNA: TGTGCCAGCAGCTTGGCCGCGAAGCCTGAAGCTTTCTTT. This sequence encodes CASSLAAKPEAFF.